This T cell receptor (beta chain) comes out of a study of blood T cell repertoires in COVID-19. Sequenced by immunoSEQ multiplex PCR; TCRdb stores in-frame clones only, minus some. The sample has approximately 310,000 clones; around 86% are singletons. With 3 bases clipped from V and 12 bases from J, the junction kept 20 bases outside the gene matches. This CDR3 has 18 residues. The V gene's germline CDR1 is MDHEN and CDR2 SYDVKM. The chain combines TRBV28 with TRBJ1-5; TRBD1 matches at 10 bases. The sequence derives from a man aged 50 to 59 with active or convalescent COVID-19. Sequencing was carried out using peripheral blood. CDR3 coding DNA: TGTGCCAGCAGTTTCCCAAGGGGGAAGGGGACAGGGGTACTCCTCCAGCATTTT. Protein sequence: CASSFPRGKGTGVLLQHF.